These 2 T cell receptor beta chains originate from one sample sequenced in a study of metastatic and nonmetastatic thyroid tumors. All patients were treatment-naive before thyroid surgery. MiXCR was used by TCRdb to re-call the PCR reads. The table has 30,000 to 40,000 clones, about 20% seen once. Sequencing was performed on tumor tissue. These receptor sequences come from a male donor with papillary thyroid cancer or a benign thyroid nodule (not recorded which). Some clones in this sample may be carry-over from other donors' samples.

There are many counts of this clone. This chain uses TRBV20-1 with TRBJ2-1; D perhaps matches TRBD1 (5 bases). Trimming shortened V by 2 bases and J by 8 bases, and 19 bases separated the two germline ends. CDR1 and CDR2 from the germline V gene are DFQATT and SNEGSKA (reference sequence). The CDR3 is 15 residues long. The CDR3 region is CSARFSGLSTYEQFF. In DNA, the CDR3 is TGCAGTGCTAGATTCTCAGGGTTGAGCACATATGAGCAGTTCTTC.

This clone rates as medium-sized (0.01 to 0.1%). This chain uses TRBV5-1 with TRBJ1-4; no clear D gene. Germline V CDR1 and CDR2: SGHRS, YFSETQ. This CDR3 region has 14 residues. Trimming cost V 4 bases and J 2 bases, with 9 bases left between them. CDR3 bases: TGCGCCAGCAGCCTGACCCTTACTAATGAAAAACTGTTTTTT. It translates to CASSLTLTNEKLFF.